This TCR beta chain stems from a study of blood T cell repertoires in COVID-19 (dated by TCRdb to the early 2020s). Some background on the complete study: The collaborator samples originated in the United States, Italy and Spain and spanned the acute and convalescent phases of COVID-19. The material from the prospective study consisted of cDNA or gDNA derived from T cells, B-cell-depleted T cells, or PBMCs. Subjects who had been exposed to COVID-19, were actively infected with it, or had recovered from it provided the deeply sampled blood TCRbeta repertoires that made up the dataset. The repertoires were released in a freely available public database intended as a resource for research on the immune response to SARS-CoV-2. Samples came from the ongoing ImmuneRACE study (first 160 participants) plus 1,254 subjects from 6 global collaborators. Nearly every sample came with metadata listing a de-identified subject ID, COVID-19 status, age in years and sex. Where available, HLA class I and class II types were taken from metadata supplied by the sample provider and were not determined by assay-based typing.

Whole blood was collected in K2EDTA tubes by collaborating institutions according to the institutions' own protocols. For TCRbeta analysis, collaborator samples were shipped as frozen whole blood, as isolated PBMCs, or as DNA extracted from either sample type. CDR1 and CDR2, looked up from the germline V gene (reference sequence), are LGHDT and YNNKEL. The CDR3, cysteine through phenylalanine, is 14 amino acids long. Solely the CDR3 DNA is kept, with 42 bases framed from the first base. V loses 0 bases, J loses 6 bases, and the germline ends lie 11 bases apart. The immunoSEQ Assay, a bias-controlled multiplex PCR, was used to amplify TCRbeta CDR3 regions from genomic DNA. The original methods were these. The number of nucleated cells in each sample was estimated by amplification of reference gene primers within the assay. To quantify the absolute abundance of each unique TCRbeta CDR3 rearrangement, sequence reads were collapsed and filtered. For each sample, productive Simpson clonality was calculated as the square root of Simpson's diversity index over productive rearrangements. Not all clones reach the TCRdb copy of this immuneACCESS table, which keeps in-frame sequences only. Checked studies attribute under half of the gap to unresolved V genes and leave the rest unexplained. The V and J calls and clone size are taken from that table; D and trimming were inferred from the DNA. The sample records about 120,000 clones, around 86% of which are singletons. Of the sample, more than 6.5% is held by the ten largest clones.

The paper's findings and limits, for the study overall: Clinical and demographic metadata were provided uncurated, with the amount varying by source and participant.

About this clone itself: Its recognized antigen is unknown. It has no much larger one-base neighbor in the sample; base qualities were not kept.

The sequence came from a man at least 80 years old with active or convalescent COVID-19. The chain couples TRBV3-1 (or the pseudogene TRBV3-2) to TRBJ1-2; the D gene is possibly TRBD1, with 5 bases matching. The source material was peripheral blood. The nucleotides read TGTGCCAGCAGCCAAGATGCAGGGTCGAATGGCTACACCTTC. Its translation is CASSQDAGSNGYTF.